What follows are 29 T cell receptor beta chains derived from one specimen sequenced in a study of early T cells in non-severe SARS-CoV-2 infection. TCRdb called the 5' RACE reads again in MiXCR, with one record for every CDR3 protein. The sample lists tens of thousands of distinct CDR3 sequences; approximately 12% were seen once. The specimen was whole blood. The receptors derive from an adult who was a healthcare worker with PCR-confirmed SARS-CoV-2 infection or an uninfected control (not recorded which).

This clonotype has more than one count but fewer than ten. The chain combines TRBV6-1 with TRBJ1-2; TRBD1 aligns across 12 bases. Per the germline V gene, CDR1 is MNHNS and CDR2 is SASEGT. This CDR3 is 15 amino acids long. Germline trimming cut 4 bases from V and 8 bases from J; bases unmatched to any gene: 8. This CDR3 reads CASSARDRGQRGYTF. CDR3 in DNA: TGTGCCAGCAGTGCCAGGGACAGGGGGCAGAGAGGCTACACCTTC.

The table lists this clonotype with many counts. The gene calls are TRBV2 and TRBJ2-5; no firm D call. Germline-derived CDR1 and CDR2 are SNHLY and FYNNEI. The CDR3 runs 11 residues. The germline V and J ends were trimmed by 6 bases and 7 bases, with 9 bases remaining between them. The CDR3 bases are TGTGCCAGCAGGGACGCTGGGACCCAGTACTTC. Protein product: CASRDAGTQYF.

In this sample, this clonotype turned up many times. V gene TRBV7-2 combines with J gene TRBJ2-3, with TRBD1 matching over 9 bases. CDR1 is SGHTA and CDR2 is FQGNSA in the germline V gene. The CDR3 spans 15 residues. V lost 2 bases, J lost 2 bases, and 2 bases stayed unmatched. CDR3 in amino acids: CASSLWTGDTDTQYF. CDR3 DNA sequence: TGTGCCAGCAGCTTATGGACAGGGGACACAGATACGCAGTATTTT.

The rearrangement uses TRBV6-5 and TRBJ2-1; the match to TRBD2 covers 8 bases. Losses at the gene ends were 6 bases for V and 7 bases for J; bases not matched to a gene: 11. The germline gives CDR1 MNHEY, CDR2 SVGAGI. This CDR3 has 15 residues. The CDR3 is CASSTPRKRGNEQFF. CDR3 sequence (DNA): TGTGCCAGCAGCACCCCTCGGAAGCGGGGGAATGAGCAGTTCTTC.

This clonotype has just a few counts. The chain joins TRBV20-1 to TRBJ1-2; D unclear. The CDR3 is 13 amino acids. Germline V gives CDR1 DFQATT, CDR2 SNEGSKA (reference sequence). Between the trimmed V and J ends, which lost 0 bases and 4 bases, there was a span of 9 bases. The CDR3: CSARDPATYGYTF. Written as DNA, the CDR3 is TGCAGTGCTAGAGATCCAGCTACCTATGGCTACACCTTC.

Many counts were recorded for this clonotype. The J gene is TRBJ2-5, the V gene TRBV7-6; D might be TRBD2 (7 bases). This CDR3 has 16 amino acids. Germline assignment: CDR1 SGHVS and CDR2 FNYEAQ. The V gene lost 1 base and the J gene lost 5 bases, with 17 bases spanning the gap. The CDR3 reads CASSLVPGGPQETQYF. The CDR3 DNA is TGTGCCAGCAGCTTAGTGCCCGGGGGGCCGCAGGAGACCCAGTACTTC.

In its sample, this clonotype was seen a few times. This chain links TRBV29-1 with TRBJ2-1, with D unresolved. The CDR3 loop spans 15 amino acids. CDR1 is SQVTM and CDR2 is ANQGSEA in the germline V gene. V was shortened by 4 bases and J by 0 bases, with 13 bases between the two germline ends. Here the CDR3 reads CSVARDSSSYNEQFF. The CDR3 nucleotides read TGCAGCGTTGCTCGAGACTCGAGCTCCTACAATGAGCAGTTCTTC.

This clonotype has only a few counts. The V call is TRBV6-6, the J call TRBJ2-2; TRBD1 matches at 10 bases. V trimming: 6 bases; J trimming: 4 bases; junction bases outside the gene matches: 5. The CDR3 covers 15 residues. Germline V gene lookup returns CDR1 MNHNY and CDR2 SVGAGI (reference sequence). The DNA for the CDR3 is TGTGCCAGCAGACCGGGACAGGGGACCACCGGGGAGCTGTTTTTT. Protein sequence: CASRPGQGTTGELFF.

V is TRBV2 and J is TRBJ2-7; 8 bases fit TRBD1. Germline V lookup: CDR1 SNHLY, CDR2 FYNNEI. V lost 6 bases, J lost 5 bases, and 3 bases stayed unmatched. This CDR3 contains 12 residues. CDR3 DNA: TGTGCCAGCAGCGTGACAGGGGACGAGCAGTACTTC. It codes for CASSVTGDEQYF.

This clonotype was observed many times. The V call is TRBV29-1, the J call TRBJ1-2; tentatively, D is TRBD1 (5 bases). From germline, CDR1 is SQVTM and CDR2 ANQGSEA. The CDR3 covers 12 residues. Trimming shortened V by 7 bases and J by 8 bases, and 17 bases separated the two germline ends. The CDR3 spells CSAQQAGQGYTF. CDR3 DNA: TGCAGCGCCCAACAGGCAGGGCAGGGCTACACCTTC.

V is TRBV29-1 and J is TRBJ1-1, with 7 positions matching TRBD1. CDR3 size: 12 residues. In germline, CDR1 is SQVTM, CDR2 ANQGSEA. V lost 7 bases and J lost 0; bases outside the gene matches: 2. CDR3 residues: CSAGTVNTEAFF. DNA for the CDR3: TGCAGCGCAGGGACAGTGAACACTGAAGCTTTCTTT.

This clonotype came up a few times. This rearrangement joins TRBV7-6 to TRBJ2-2, with D unresolved. This CDR3 has 16 residues. Germline assignment: CDR1 SGHVS and CDR2 FNYEAQ. Trimming took off 5 bases at V and 6 bases at J, with 19 bases between the two ends. This CDR3 is CASSPPYGSKAGELFF. The DNA for the CDR3 is TGTGCCAGCAGCCCTCCATACGGTTCGAAGGCCGGGGAGCTGTTTTTT.

Worth noting for this clonotype: Possible read error: a much larger clone is one base away. The V call is TRBV20-1, the J call TRBJ2-7; D might be TRBD1 or TRBD2, each matching 5 bases. The germline gives CDR1 DFQATT, CDR2 SNEGSKA (reference sequence). Trimming removed 4 bases at V and 0 bases at J, with 16 bases between. CDR3 length equals 15 residues. CDR3 in amino acids: CSAKGSGGFSYEQYF. The CDR3 coding sequence is TGCAGTGCTAAGGGGTCCGGCGGGTTCTCCTACGAGCAGTACTTC.

The V call is TRBV27, the J call TRBJ1-1; 8 bases match TRBD1. This CDR3 has 12 residues. Germline CDR1 reads MNHEY; CDR2 reads SMNVEV (reference sequence). J lost 6 bases, V lost 6 bases, and 3 bases had no gene match. CDR3 sequence (DNA): TGTGCCAGCAGACCACAGGGGGCTGAAGCTTTCTTT. Protein product: CASRPQGAEAFF.

The V call is TRBV29-1, the J call TRBJ2-3; D is possibly TRBD1 (6 bases). The CDR3 has 11 residues. Germline V lookup: CDR1 SQVTM, CDR2 ANQGSEA. The ends were cut back, 4 bases at V and 4 bases at J, with 6 bases in the middle. This CDR3 reads CSVGTADTQYF. CDR3 nucleotides: TGCAGCGTTGGGACAGCAGATACGCAGTATTTT.

The table lists this clonotype with many counts. The chain has TRBV6-1 and TRBJ1-5; TRBD1 might be the D (6 bases). The CDR3 extends over 12 amino acids. The V end was cut by 10 bases, the J end by 11 bases, with 18 bases between. Germline CDR1 is MNHNS and CDR2 is SASEGT. CDR3 sequence: CATNTLDRTQHF. CDR3 DNA sequence: TGTGCCACCAACACTTTAGACAGGACCCAGCATTTT.

The chain has TRBV27 and TRBJ2-1, with TRBD2 as a possible D gene (6 bases). CDR3 length: 15 residues. V was shortened by 4 bases and J by 3 bases, with 13 bases between the two germline ends. Germline CDR1 reads MNHEY; CDR2 reads SMNVEV (reference sequence). The CDR3 protein is CASSSLISGYNEQFF. CDR3 nucleotide sequence: TGTGCCAGCAGTTCCCTCATTAGCGGCTACAATGAGCAGTTCTTC.

This clonotype showed up just a few times. V gene TRBV10-2 combines with J gene TRBJ1-5; 7 positions match TRBD1. The CDR3 spans 14 residues. Unmatched junction bases numbered 8, after V lost 10 bases and J lost 2 bases. The germline V gene has CDR1 WSHSY and CDR2 SAAADI. The CDR3 DNA reads TGCGCCACCCAGACCCAGGGGGGCAATCAGCCCCAGCATTTT. This translates into CATQTQGGNQPQHF.

In this sample, this clonotype turned up many times. The rearrangement links TRBV7-9 to TRBJ1-1, with TRBD1 identical over 7 bases. This CDR3 has 14 amino acids. Trimming removed 2 bases from V and 5 bases from J; junction bases left unmatched: 5. Germline CDR1 reads SEHNR; CDR2 reads FQNEAQ (reference sequence). The CDR3: CASSLRDSKTEAFF. In DNA, the CDR3 is TGTGCCAGCAGCTTACGGGACAGTAAAACTGAAGCTTTCTTT. Complete variable domain (other parts from reference TRBV7-9 and TRBJ1-1): DTGVSQNPRHKITKRGQNVTFRCDPISEHNRLYWYRQTLGQGPEFLTYFQNEAQLEKSRLLSDRFSAERPKGSFSTLEIQRTEQGDSAMYLCASSLRDSKTEAFFGQGTRLTVV.

This clonotype was counted between two and nine times. A read error may account for a junction end that differs from germline. The rearrangement links TRBV11-3 to TRBJ2-3; TRBD1 agrees at 8 bases. Germline V CDR1 and CDR2: SGHNT, YENEEA. CDR3 size: 14 residues. The CDR3 sequence is CASTLQGDGDTQYF. CDR3 DNA sequence: TGTGCCAGCACCTTACAGGGGGATGGAGATACGCAGTATTTT.

On this clonotype: A read error may explain this, as a much larger clone is one base away. The CDR3 DNA is TGTGCCAGCAGCCCAGGACTAGCGGGAGACAAAAACATTCAGTACTTC. It yields the protein CASSPGLAGDKNIQYF. The chain combines TRBV3-1 with TRBJ2-4; TRBD2 matches 13 bases. Germline V CDR1 and CDR2: LGHDT, YNNKEL (reference sequence). This CDR3 region has 16 residues. Germline trimming cut 4 bases from V and 3 bases from J; bases unmatched to any gene: 3.

The table lists this clonotype with many counts. The chain couples TRBV6-5 to TRBJ2-1; weak D call: TRBD2 (6 bases). V shed 4 bases and J shed 7 bases, with 17 bases lying between them. The CDR3 is 15 residues long. Germline V gene sequence: CDR1 MNHEY, CDR2 SVGAGI. This CDR3 reads CASSWVEGLKNEQFF. Here the CDR3 DNA reads TGTGCCAGCAGTTGGGTGGAGGGCCTAAAAAATGAGCAGTTCTTC.

The chain links TRBV20-1 to TRBJ2-1, with D unresolved. V lost 6 bases and J lost 8, with 20 bases in between. Germline V gene lookup returns CDR1 DFQATT and CDR2 SNEGSKA (reference sequence). The length of the CDR3 is 14 residues. CDR3 DNA: TGCAGTGCCACCCAGGACCGAGGTTTCGATGAGCAGTTCTTC. Amino acids: CSATQDRGFDEQFF.

The J gene is TRBJ2-7, the V gene TRBV5-6, with 9 bases lining up with TRBD1. Germline assignment: CDR1 SGHDT and CDR2 YYEEEE. Trimming cost V 5 bases and J 4 bases; bases outside gene matches: 4. There are 13 residues in the CDR3. The chain's CDR3 is CASRQGAEYEQYF. The CDR3 bases are TGTGCCAGCAGACAGGGGGCGGAGTACGAGCAGTACTTC.

This clonotype occurred many times. V gene TRBV6-1 combines with J gene TRBJ2-7, with TRBD2 matching 10 bases. The trim removed 7 bases at V and 3 bases at J, leaving 3 bases unmatched. CDR3 length: 13 amino acids. Per the germline V gene, CDR1 is MNHNS and CDR2 is SASEGT. This CDR3 reads CASTSGGFYEQYF. The DNA of the CDR3 is TGTGCCAGCACTAGCGGGGGTTTCTACGAGCAGTACTTC.

The chain joins TRBV10-3 to TRBJ1-1; TRBD1 matches at 7 bases. Trimming removed 11 bases from V and 6 bases from J; junction bases left unmatched: 15. The CDR3 is 14 residues long. Looked up from germline, CDR1 is ENHRY and CDR2 is SYGVKD. CDR3 bases: TGTGCCGTAACCGCCAAAGCTCAGGGGGCTGAAGCTTTCTTT. The encoded protein is CAVTAKAQGAEAFF.

This clonotype has more than one count but fewer than ten. The J gene is TRBJ1-3, the V gene TRBV12-3 or TRBV12-4; D is possibly TRBD1 (5 bases). V lost 6 bases, J lost 0 bases, and 15 bases lay in between. The CDR3 contains 16 residues. The CDR3 is CASRSTGLFSGNTIYF. The CDR3, as DNA: TGTGCCAGCAGATCCACAGGCCTGTTCTCTGGAAACACCATATATTTT.

This clonotype occurred a few times. This chain connects TRBV10-3 to TRBJ2-3, with 7 bases lining up with TRBD1. Trimming took 2 bases from V and 6 from J; bases not matched to a gene: 11. The CDR3 length is 16 residues. Germline V gives CDR1 ENHRY, CDR2 SYGVKD. CDR3 bases: TGTGCCATCAGTGAGCCCAGGTCCACAGGGGCCGATACGCAGTATTTT. Encoded protein: CAISEPRSTGADTQYF.

This clonotype was recorded at least ten times. The chain recombines TRBV7-6 with TRBJ2-1; D unclear. This CDR3 is built from 17 residues. Looked up from germline, CDR1 is SGHVS and CDR2 is FNYEAQ. V lost 1 base and J 3 bases, leaving 16 bases between the germline ends. CDR3 in amino acids: CASSLGGLGRHYNEQFF. CDR3 sequence (DNA): TGTGCCAGCAGCTTAGGGGGTCTTGGCCGCCACTACAATGAGCAGTTCTTC.